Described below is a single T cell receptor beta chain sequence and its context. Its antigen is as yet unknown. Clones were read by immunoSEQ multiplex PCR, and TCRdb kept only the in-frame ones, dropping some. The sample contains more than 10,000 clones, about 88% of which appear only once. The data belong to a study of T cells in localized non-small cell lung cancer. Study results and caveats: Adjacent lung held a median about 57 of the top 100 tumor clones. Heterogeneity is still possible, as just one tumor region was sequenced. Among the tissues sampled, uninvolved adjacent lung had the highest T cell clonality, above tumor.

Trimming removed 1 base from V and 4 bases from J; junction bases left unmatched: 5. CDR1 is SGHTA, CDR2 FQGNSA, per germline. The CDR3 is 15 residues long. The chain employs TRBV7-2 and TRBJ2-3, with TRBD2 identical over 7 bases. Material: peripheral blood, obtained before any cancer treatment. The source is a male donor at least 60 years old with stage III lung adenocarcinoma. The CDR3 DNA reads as TGTGCCAGCAGCTTAGTGAGACTAGCCTCAGATACGCAGTATTTT. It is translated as CASSLVRLASDTQYF.